The 26 T cell receptor beta chains below were found in one sample sequenced in a study of cytomegalovirus exposure and HLA in healthy donors. The assay was immunoSEQ multiplex PCR, and TCRdb's table has in-frame clones only and misses some. The table shows a few hundred thousand clones, with 85% to 90% occurring only once. The source material was PBMCs. Receptors originate from a woman in her late teens or twenties in good health and CMV-seronegative.

The genes are TRBV6-5 and TRBJ1-1, with TRBD1 matching 7 bases. V lost 6 bases, J lost 0 bases, and 7 bases stayed unmatched. The germline V gene encodes CDR1 MNHEY and CDR2 SVGAGI. The CDR3 sequence is 15 residues long. The CDR3 DNA is TGTGCCAGCAGGAGGGACAGCACCCTGAACACTGAAGCTTTCTTT. It translates to CASRRDSTLNTEAFF.

The chain links TRBV16 to TRBJ1-2; 8 positions agree with TRBD1. The CDR3 consists of 15 residues. In germline, CDR1 is KGHSY, CDR2 FQNENV. After removal of 4 bases from V and 4 bases from J, the junction contained 8 bases not matched to a gene. CDR3 amino acids: CASSPHRQGPYGYTF. The CDR3 DNA reads TGTGCCAGCAGCCCACACCGACAGGGGCCCTATGGCTACACCTTC.

This clone was seen once. The CDR3 spells CASSPQDRSYEQYF. The CDR3 coding sequence is TGTGCCAGCAGTCCTCAGGACAGATCCTACGAGCAGTACTTC. This rearrangement joins TRBV27 to TRBJ2-7; weak D call: TRBD1 (6 bases). The CDR3 runs 14 residues. Trimming shortened V by 5 bases and J by 1 base, and 12 bases separated the two germline ends. Germline V gene sequence: CDR1 MNHEY, CDR2 SMNVEV (reference sequence).

The gene calls are TRBV5-5 and TRBJ2-7; D possibly corresponds to TRBD1 (6 bases). Germline V gene sequence: CDR1 SGHKS, CDR2 YYEKEE (reference sequence). This CDR3 spans 14 amino acids. Trimming stripped 3 bases from V and 3 bases from J, with 13 bases between. The CDR3 spells CASSSISGHYEQYF. The CDR3, as DNA: TGTGCCAGCAGCTCAATTTCGGGACACTACGAGCAGTACTTC.

This chain joins TRBV5-1 and TRBJ2-1, with D maybe TRBD2 (6 bases). Trimming left V 0 bases short and J 3 bases short, with 7 bases between. The CDR3 has 14 residues. Germline CDR1 and CDR2: SGHRS and YFSETQ. CDR3 bases: TGCGCCAGCAGCTTGGACGGGAGCTACAATGAGCAGTTCTTC. Amino acids: CASSLDGSYNEQFF.

V and J are TRBV27 and TRBJ2-1, with a weak D call TRBD2 (5 bases). This CDR3 is 12 amino acids long. CDR1 and CDR2 (germline): MNHEY, SMNVEV (reference sequence). Trimming pared 10 bases from V and 7 bases from J, leaving 14 bases between. This chain's CDR3 is CATISRGNEQFF. Here the CDR3 DNA reads TGTGCCACCATATCCCGAGGGAATGAGCAGTTCTTC.

The chain has TRBV28 and TRBJ2-7, with TRBD1 as a possible D gene (5 bases). There are 15 residues in the CDR3. The germline V and J ends were trimmed by 4 bases and 2 bases, with 15 bases remaining between them. The germline gives CDR1 MDHEN, CDR2 SYDVKM. In DNA, the CDR3 is TGTGCCAGCAGTTCCCGGACACACTTAACCTACGAGCAGTACTTC. Its translation: CASSSRTHLTYEQYF.

The chain couples TRBV19 to TRBJ1-1; 7 bases are shared with TRBD1. This CDR3 contains 14 residues. The J segment lost 3 bases and the V segment lost 7 bases, leaving 8 bases of the junction unmatched. CDR1 is LNHDA, CDR2 SQIVND, per germline (reference sequence). The CDR3 region has the DNA TGTGCCAGTATCCGACAGGGTGGAGACACTGAAGCTTTCTTT. Translating it yields CASIRQGGDTEAFF.

This chain joins TRBV5-1 and TRBJ2-2, with TRBD2 identical over 10 bases. Trimming cost V 0 bases and J 5 bases; bases outside gene matches: 10. The CDR3 sequence is 18 residues long. Looked up from germline, CDR1 is SGHRS and CDR2 is YFSETQ. CDR3 DNA: TGCGCCAGCAGCTTGGAAAATCCTAGCGGGAGTGGAACCGGGGAGCTGTTTTTT. Residues: CASSLENPSGSGTGELFF.

V gene TRBV7-2 combines with J gene TRBJ1-1; weak D call: TRBD1 (5 bases). The germline V gene has CDR1 SGHTA and CDR2 FQGNSA. The CDR3 totals 15 residues. V was cut by 0 bases and J by 3 bases, with 11 bases left in between. CDR3 coding DNA: TGTGCCAGCAGCTTAGCGCCAGGGCGGTACACTGAAGCTTTCTTT. Translating it yields CASSLAPGRYTEAFF. The whole variable domain, filled in from reference TRBV7-2 and TRBJ1-1, reads GAGVSQSPSNKVTEKGKDVELRCDPISGHTALYWYRQSLGQGLEFLIYFQGNSAPDKSGLPSDRFSAERTGGSVSTLTIQRTQQEDSAVYLCASSLAPGRYTEAFFGQGTRLTVV.

This clone turned up a few times. The V gene is TRBV27, the J gene TRBJ2-7, with 8 bases matching TRBD2. This CDR3 is built from 15 residues. Germline CDR1 is MNHEY and CDR2 is SMNVEV (reference sequence). With 6 bases clipped from V and 3 bases from J, the junction kept 10 bases outside the gene matches. CDR3 DNA sequence: TGTGCCAGCAGCCCCAGGGGTAGCGGGGTCTACGAGCAGTACTTC. Protein product: CASSPRGSGVYEQYF.

The chain recombines TRBV7-2 with TRBJ1-2, with 8 nucleotides matching TRBD1. CDR1 is SGHTA, CDR2 FQGNSA, per germline. The CDR3 sequence is 13 residues long. Trimming at V came to 3 bases and at J to 8 bases, leaving 5 bases not matched to a gene. The CDR3 loop is CASSFRGPGGYTF. The CDR3 nucleotides read TGTGCCAGCAGCTTCAGGGGGCCAGGCGGCTACACCTTC.

Written as DNA, the CDR3 is TGTGCCAGCAGTGAATCGGACGGGAGGGCATCAGATACGCAGTATTTT. Protein sequence: CASSESDGRASDTQYF. V usage is TRBV25-1 and J usage is TRBJ2-3; TRBD2 agrees at 8 bases. This CDR3 is 16 amino acids long. Germline assignment: CDR1 MGHDK and CDR2 SYGVNS. V was clipped by 1 base and J by 4 bases; unmatched bases: 7.

The chain joins TRBV19 to TRBJ2-2; 13 nucleotides match TRBD2. CDR1 is LNHDA and CDR2 is SQIVND in the germline V gene (reference sequence). Trimming at V came to 4 bases and at J to 4 bases, leaving 3 bases not matched to a gene. The CDR3 contains 16 residues. The CDR3 here is CASSRRLAGGTGELFF. In DNA form, the CDR3 reads TGTGCCAGTAGTAGGCGACTAGCGGGAGGCACCGGGGAGCTGTTTTTT.

The V gene is TRBV28, the J gene TRBJ2-3; 9 positions agree with TRBD1. J gave up 8 bases and V 3 bases, and 3 bases lay outside the gene matches. CDR3 size: 13 residues. CDR1 MDHEN and CDR2 SYDVKM come from the germline V gene. CDR3 in amino acids: CASSLGQGVTQYF. The CDR3 DNA reads as TGTGCCAGCAGTTTGGGACAGGGAGTTACGCAGTATTTT. Using reference TRBV28 and TRBJ2-3 for the parts outside the CDR3, the full variable domain is DVKVTQSSRYLVKRTGEKVFLECVQDMDHENMFWYRQDPGLGLRLIYFSYDVKMKEKGDIPEGYSVSREKKERFSLILESASTNQTSMYLCASSLGQGVTQYFGPGTRLTVL.

The V gene is TRBV4-1, the J gene TRBJ1-3; D is perhaps TRBD1 (6 bases). Per germline, CDR1 MGHRA and CDR2 YSYEKL. Trimming cost V 3 bases and J 1 base, with 10 bases left between them. The CDR3 is 15 residues long. CDR3 in amino acids: CASSQRTESGNTIYF. The CDR3 DNA reads TGCGCCAGCAGCCAGCGGACAGAGTCTGGAAACACCATATATTTT.

The chain joins TRBV5-1 to TRBJ2-1; 10 bases agree with TRBD2. CDR1 is SGHRS, CDR2 YFSETQ, per germline. The CDR3 runs to 21 residues. V lost 3 bases, J lost 5 bases, and 23 bases stayed unmatched. The DNA of the CDR3 is TGCGCCAGCAGCTGGAGACTAGCGGGCCGTTCTGGTGGAACCGGGAACAATGAGCAGTTCTTC. Amino acids: CASSWRLAGRSGGTGNNEQFF.

The V gene is TRBV19, the J gene TRBJ2-7; TRBD2 matches at 9 bases. J was trimmed by 2 bases and V by 6 bases; bases with no gene match: 2. The CDR3 loop spans 13 amino acids. CDR1 LNHDA and CDR2 SQIVND come from the germline V gene (reference sequence). CDR3 region: CASSLAGTYEQYF. The CDR3 coding sequence is TGTGCCAGTAGCCTAGCGGGGACCTACGAGCAGTACTTC.

The rearrangement joins TRBV29-1 to TRBJ1-1; D gene uncertain. The V end was cut by 7 bases, the J end by 0 bases, with 12 bases between. The germline V gene encodes CDR1 SQVTM and CDR2 ANQGSEA. This CDR3 is built from 13 residues. This CDR3 reads CSAHTSLNTEAFF. CDR3 DNA sequence: TGCAGCGCTCACACCAGTCTGAACACTGAAGCTTTCTTT.

The chain employs TRBV11-2 and TRBJ1-1; D remains ambiguous. CDR3 length equals 14 residues. With 2 bases removed from V and 1 base from J, the gap between germline ends came to 8 bases. CDR1 SGHAT and CDR2 FQNNGV come from the germline V gene. The CDR3 is CASSLREGNTEAFF. The CDR3 DNA is TGTGCCAGCAGCTTACGAGAGGGGAACACTGAAGCTTTCTTT.

This chain links TRBV28 with TRBJ1-2; TRBD1 is a possible D gene (6 bases). The germline V gene encodes CDR1 MDHEN and CDR2 SYDVKM. V lost 5 bases and J lost 4, with 11 bases in between. CDR3 length: 13 amino acids. CDR3 DNA sequence: TGTGCCAGCAGTGGGGGGGGGCTCTATGGCTACACCTTC. It yields the protein CASSGGGLYGYTF.

This chain connects TRBV4-1 to TRBJ2-7; TRBD2 might be the D (8 bases). Germline V gene lookup returns CDR1 MGHRA and CDR2 YSYEKL. The CDR3 covers 17 residues. Deletions cut 4 bases from V and 0 bases from J, with 19 bases between. The CDR3 coding sequence is TGCGCCAGCAGCCCCTCAGGGGGGAGCGGGAGCTCCTACGAGCAGTACTTC. This translates into CASSPSGGSGSSYEQYF.

The chain's CDR3 is CASSFTSGSFEETQYF. Written as DNA, the CDR3 is TGTGCCAGCAGCTTCACAAGCGGGAGTTTTGAAGAGACCCAGTACTTC. This rearrangement joins TRBV5-6 to TRBJ2-5; 8 nucleotides agree with TRBD2. CDR3 size: 16 residues. Germline assignment: CDR1 SGHDT and CDR2 YYEEEE. V lost 2 bases to trimming and J lost 3 bases; unmatched junction nucleotides: 9.

The CDR3 DNA reads as TGTGCCAGCACCTCCCACGGCGGGGGTTGGGGCACTGAAGCTTTCTTT. Translating gives CASTSHGGGWGTEAFF. The gene calls are TRBV28 and TRBJ1-1; D is perhaps TRBD1 (5 bases). V was pared by 7 bases and J by 4 bases, with 22 bases between. The CDR3 consists of 16 residues. Per the germline V gene, CDR1 is MDHEN and CDR2 is SYDVKM.

The rearrangement uses TRBV6-1 and TRBJ1-5; 7 nucleotides agree with TRBD1. CDR3 length: 15 amino acids. V shed 4 bases, J shed 7 bases, and the junction held 10 bases outside the gene matches. The V gene's germline CDR1 is MNHNS and CDR2 SASEGT. CDR3 loop: CASSVEGGVVQPQHF. CDR3 sequence (DNA): TGTGCCAGCAGTGTTGAAGGGGGCGTCGTCCAGCCCCAGCATTTT.

The V call is TRBV5-4, the J call TRBJ2-2, with 9 positions matching TRBD1. Trimming cost V 5 bases and J 2 bases; bases outside gene matches: 4. Germline loops: CDR1 SGHNT, CDR2 YYREEE (reference sequence). This CDR3 has 15 amino acids. CDR3: CASRPTGGNTGELFF. The CDR3 nucleotides read TGTGCCAGCAGACCCACAGGGGGCAACACCGGGGAGCTGTTTTTT.